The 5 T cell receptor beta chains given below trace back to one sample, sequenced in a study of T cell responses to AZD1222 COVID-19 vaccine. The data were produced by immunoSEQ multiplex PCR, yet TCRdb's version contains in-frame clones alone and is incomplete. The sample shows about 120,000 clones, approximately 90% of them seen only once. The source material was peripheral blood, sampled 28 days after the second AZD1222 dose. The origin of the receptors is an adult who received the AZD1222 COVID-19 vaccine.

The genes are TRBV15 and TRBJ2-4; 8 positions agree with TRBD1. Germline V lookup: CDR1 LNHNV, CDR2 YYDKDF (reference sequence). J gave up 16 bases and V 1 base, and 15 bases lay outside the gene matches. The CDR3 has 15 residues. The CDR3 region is CATSRGGQITQGGYF. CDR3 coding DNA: TGTGCCACCAGCAGAGGCGGGCAGATAACACAGGGGGGATACTTC.

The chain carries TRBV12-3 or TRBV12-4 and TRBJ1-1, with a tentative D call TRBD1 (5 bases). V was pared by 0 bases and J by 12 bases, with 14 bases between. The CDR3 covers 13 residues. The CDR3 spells CASSLAVGTETFF. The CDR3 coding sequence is TGTGCCAGCAGTTTAGCGGTTGGGACGGAAACTTTCTTT.

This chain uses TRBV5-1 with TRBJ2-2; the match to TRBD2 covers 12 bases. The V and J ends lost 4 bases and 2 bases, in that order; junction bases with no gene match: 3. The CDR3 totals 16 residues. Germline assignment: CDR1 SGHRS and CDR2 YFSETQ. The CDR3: CASSPGLAGNTGELFF. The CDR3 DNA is TGCGCCAGCAGCCCAGGACTAGCGGGAAACACCGGGGAGCTGTTTTTT.

CDR3: CASNTRLAYNEQFF. CDR3 nucleotide sequence: TGTGCCAGTAATACGCGACTAGCGTACAATGAGCAGTTCTTC. This chain links TRBV19 with TRBJ2-1; 8 positions match TRBD2. Trimming at V came to 7 bases and at J to 4 bases, leaving 6 bases not matched to a gene. Germline assignment: CDR1 LNHDA and CDR2 SQIVND (reference sequence). CDR3 length: 14 amino acids.

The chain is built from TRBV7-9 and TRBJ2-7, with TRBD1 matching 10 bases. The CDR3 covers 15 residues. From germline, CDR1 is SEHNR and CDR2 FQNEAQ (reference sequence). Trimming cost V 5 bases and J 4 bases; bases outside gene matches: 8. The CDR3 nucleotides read TGTGCCAGCAGCCAGATACGGACAGGGGGGTACGAGCAGTACTTC. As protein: CASSQIRTGGYEQYF.